The TCR beta chain under discussion was sequenced for a study of blood T cell repertoires in COVID-19. Study at large: Sample material is recorded as cDNA or gDNA derived from T cells, B-cell-depleted T cells, or PBMCs.

The CDR3 extends over 13 amino acids. CDR1 and CDR2 from the germline V gene are MNHEY and SVGAGI. V lost 6 bases, J lost 3 bases, and 11 bases lay in between. Profiled with immunoSEQ multiplex PCR; TCRdb holds only in-frame clones, not every one. The top ten hold approximately 7% of the sample, which has fewer than 200,000 clones, about 80% seen once. This clone appeared a few times. This TCR was sampled from a man between 65 and 85 years old with active or convalescent COVID-19. Sequencing used peripheral blood. The V and J genes are TRBV6-5 and TRBJ1-1; D unresolved. CDR3 in amino acids: CASSPRGDTEAFF. The CDR3 bases are TGTGCCAGCAGCCCCCGGGGAGACACTGAAGCTTTCTTT.